Sequencing of this T cell receptor beta chain was carried out in a study of blood T cell repertoires in COVID-19 (TCRdb year 2020). For the study in its entirety: Samples from collaborators originated in the United States, Italy and Spain and spanned both the acute and convalescent phases of COVID-19. A de-identified subject ID, COVID-19 status, age in years and sex were almost always included in the sample metadata. The prospective study material was composed of cDNA or gDNA derived from T cells, B-cell-depleted T cells, or PBMCs. Samples came from the ongoing ImmuneRACE study (first 160 participants) plus 1,254 subjects from 6 global collaborators. Deeply sampled blood TCRbeta repertoires from subjects exposed to, actively infected with, or recovered from COVID-19 were included in the dataset. The repertoires were made available in a free public database intended to serve as a resource for research on the immune response to SARS-CoV-2. Where HLA class I and class II types were available, the types were taken from metadata supplied by the sample provider, not from assay-based typing.

Broader findings and caveats from the paper: The quantity of clinical and demographic metadata differed by source and by participant and was supplied without curation.

TCRbeta CDR3 regions were amplified from genomic DNA by means of the immunoSEQ Assay, a bias-controlled multiplex PCR. As for the authors' bioinformatics: The number of nucleated cells in each sample was estimated by amplification of reference gene primers within the assay. Sequence reads were collapsed and filtered to measure the absolute abundance of every unique TCRbeta CDR3 rearrangement. For each sample, productive Simpson clonality was calculated as the square root of Simpson's diversity index across productive rearrangements. Drawn from immuneACCESS, this table holds only the in-frame rearrangements with V and J called that TCRdb kept. Clones are partly lost; checked studies trace under half to an unresolved V gene and leave the rest unexplained. Clone size and V and J calls were adopted from that table, with D and trimming inferred from the DNA. For this sample the table gives about 42,000 clones, of which 77% were detected only once. The ten largest clones capture over 25% of the sample.

The germline V gene sets CDR1 to SGHNT and CDR2 to YENEEA. Clipping removes 5 bases from V and 5 bases from J, with 11 as the unmatched junction base count. The CDR3 spans 16 residues, from the cysteine through the phenylalanine. The only DNA kept is the CDR3, 48 bases in frame from the first base. This clone appeared once. No antigen is known for it. No base-level quality is on record; no much larger clone is a single base apart. The collaborating institutions used their own protocols to collect whole blood in K2EDTA tubes. For TCRbeta analysis, collaborators shipped samples in one of three forms: frozen whole blood, isolated PBMCs, or DNA extracted from either of those sample types.

Material: peripheral blood. This sequence originates from a woman aged 70-85 years with acute or convalescent COVID-19. The rearranged chain carries TRBV11-3 and TRBJ2-2; 7 bases in the junction line up with TRBD1. The nucleotides are TGTGCCAGCAGCCCAGAGGGCAGGGGGAAGACCGGGGAGCTGTTTTTT. The encoded protein is CASSPEGRGKTGELFF.